The clone carrying this T cell receptor beta chain was observed a single time. The PCR was carried out with 60 Vbeta primers and 13 Jbeta primers. Measured with immunoSEQ multiplex PCR; TCRdb has only the in-frame clones, and not every one. The sample lists 150,000 to 200,000 clones, about 80% occurring once. The data belong to a study of cytomegalovirus exposure and HLA in healthy donors. Study information: Among about 179 million T cells, an earlier analysis found about 110 million unique TCR beta sequences.

Donors counted as nominally healthy when sampled, yet unrecorded immune exposures were likely. Germline V lookup: CDR1 SNHLY, CDR2 FYNNEI. The CDR3 totals 16 residues. Losses at the gene ends were 7 bases for V and 7 bases for J; bases not matched to a gene: 12. This receptor was identified in a woman in her 30s in good health and CMV-seropositive. Input material: PBMCs. The V and J genes are TRBV2 and TRBJ2-1, with 11 bases matching TRBD2. DNA of the CDR3: TGTGCCAGCAAACTAACTAGCGGGAGTCAGATGAATGAGCAGTTCTTC. This sequence encodes CASKLTSGSQMNEQFF.